The 8 T cell receptor beta chains given below trace back to one sample, sequenced in a study of post-analysis software for immune sequencing data. No antigen has been assigned to these receptors. Overall study findings and caveats: TRBV5-6, TRBV5-1 and TRBV20-1 were among five TRBV segments more frequent in patients than controls.

Libraries were made from TCR beta cDNA, and they carried unique molecular identifiers. TCRdb re-called the PCR reads through MiXCR, storing one row per CDR3 protein. The sample lists about 540,000 distinct CDR3 sequences; around 31% were seen once. The sample was blood. The receptors here all came from a girl under 18 with multiple sclerosis.

The rearrangement links TRBV5-8 to TRBJ2-7; no definite D call. V lost 4 bases, J lost 12 bases, and 8 bases lay in between. Germline CDR1 SGHTS, CDR2 YDEGEE. The CDR3 totals 9 residues. The CDR3 reads CASSPLGYF. DNA for the CDR3: TGTGCCAGCAGCCCACTTGGGTACTTC.

V gene TRBV29-1 combines with J gene TRBJ2-7; TRBD1 agrees at 7 bases. Germline-derived CDR1 and CDR2 are SQVTM and ANQGSEA. Trimming took 3 bases from V and 1 from J; bases not matched to a gene: 9. The CDR3 consists of 15 residues. CDR3 in DNA: TGCAGCGTTGAGGGGACCGGGACAGAATCCTACGAGCAGTACTTC. Translation: CSVEGTGTESYEQYF.

This chain links TRBV7-3 with TRBJ2-1; D unresolved. Germline V lookup: CDR1 SGHTA, CDR2 FQGTGA. V was trimmed by 5 bases and J by 1 base, leaving 12 bases between them. The CDR3 sequence is 15 residues long. The CDR3 region has the DNA TGTGCCAGCAGCCCATCTCGGTTGTCCTACAATGAGCAGTTCTTC. Its protein is CASSPSRLSYNEQFF.

The table lists this clonotype with a few counts. The DNA of the CDR3 is TGTGCCAGCAGTTGGGGGGCGAATGAGCAGTTCTTC. It yields the protein CASSWGANEQFF. The V and J genes are TRBV27 and TRBJ2-1; either TRBD1 or TRBD2 may fit D (6 bases each). The V gene's germline CDR1 is MNHEY and CDR2 SMNVEV (reference sequence). This CDR3 comprises 12 residues. Trimming left V 4 bases short and J 7 bases short, with 8 bases between.

The J gene is TRBJ1-1, the V gene TRBV12-3 or TRBV12-4; perhaps TRBD1 as D (5 bases). The CDR3 runs 15 residues. Deletions cut 5 bases from V and 1 base from J, with 14 bases between. CDR3 bases: TGTGCCAGCAGTCCACCGACAGTGAGGAACACTGAAGCTTTCTTT. The encoded protein is CASSPPTVRNTEAFF.

This chain uses TRBV6-5 with TRBJ2-1; 8 bases line up with TRBD2. Germline CDR1 is MNHEY and CDR2 is SVGAGI. V shed 0 bases, J shed 8 bases, and the junction held 12 bases outside the gene matches. This CDR3 is built from 17 residues. CDR3 in amino acids: CASSYSFSGGVKDEQFF. The CDR3 DNA sequence: TGTGCCAGCAGTTACTCCTTTTCGGGGGGGGTTAAGGATGAGCAGTTCTTC.

Only a few counts were recorded for this clonotype. The V and J genes are TRBV7-9 and TRBJ2-6; TRBD1 aligns across 8 bases. The trim removed 3 bases at V and 0 bases at J, leaving 10 bases unmatched. Germline assignment: CDR1 SEHNR and CDR2 FQNEAQ (reference sequence). CDR3 length: 19 amino acids. Here the CDR3 reads CASSFPGGTGLSGANVLTF. Written as DNA, the CDR3 is TGTGCCAGCAGCTTTCCAGGTGGGACAGGTCTCTCTGGGGCCAACGTCCTGACTTTC.

The chain employs TRBV7-8 and TRBJ2-1, with TRBD2 matching over 15 bases. V was pared by 5 bases and J by 7 bases, with 6 bases of the junction left unmatched. The CDR3 covers 16 residues. CDR1 and CDR2 (germline): SGHVS, FQNEAQ. The CDR3 DNA follows: TGTGCCAGCAGCCTAACCGGGACTAGCGGGAGGAATGAGCAGTTCTTC. This codes for CASSLTGTSGRNEQFF.